This T cell receptor (beta chain) was sequenced in a study of spatial heterogeneity in lung cancer. About the research overall: Alpha-chain sequences were consistently detected less often than beta-chain sequences. Each distinct TCR and UMI combination averaged more than ten appearances in raw reads.

The V gene's germline CDR1 is MNHEY and CDR2 SVGEGT. V was shortened by 0 bases and J by 5 bases, with 8 bases between the two germline ends. This CDR3 spans 13 amino acids. This clonotype appeared many times. A library made for alpha chains picked up this beta chain off target, so its size means little. TCRdb passed the 5' RACE reads through MiXCR, listing each CDR3 protein once. The sample yields fewer than 18,000 distinct CDR3 sequences, 3.6% seen once. Time point here: sample taken at primary tumor resection. Unsorted tumor, nontumor lung tissue or cryopreserved PBMC supplied the whole RNA. V and J are TRBV6-2 or TRBV6-3 and TRBJ2-7; D is unresolved. The receptor was derived from a male donor with early-stage non-small cell lung cancer. Sequencing used normal lung tissue next to the tumor, obtained at surgery. The CDR3 DNA is TGTGCCAGCAGTTACTCTCCGGGCAACGAGCAGTACTTC. It is translated as CASSYSPGNEQYF.